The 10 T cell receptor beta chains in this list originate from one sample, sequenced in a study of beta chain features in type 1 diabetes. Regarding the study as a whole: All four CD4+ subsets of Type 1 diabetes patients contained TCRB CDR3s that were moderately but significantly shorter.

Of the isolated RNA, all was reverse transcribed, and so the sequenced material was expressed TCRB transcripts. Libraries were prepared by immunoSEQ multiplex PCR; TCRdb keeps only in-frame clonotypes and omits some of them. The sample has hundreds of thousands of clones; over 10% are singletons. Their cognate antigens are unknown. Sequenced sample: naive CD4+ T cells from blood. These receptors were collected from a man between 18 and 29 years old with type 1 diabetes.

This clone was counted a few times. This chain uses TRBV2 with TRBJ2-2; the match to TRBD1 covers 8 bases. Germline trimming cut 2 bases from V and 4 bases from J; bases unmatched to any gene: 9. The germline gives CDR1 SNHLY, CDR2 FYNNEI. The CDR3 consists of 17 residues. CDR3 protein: CASSERQGASGTGELFF. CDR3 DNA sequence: TGTGCCAGCAGTGAAAGGCAGGGGGCTTCGGGCACCGGGGAGCTGTTTTTT.

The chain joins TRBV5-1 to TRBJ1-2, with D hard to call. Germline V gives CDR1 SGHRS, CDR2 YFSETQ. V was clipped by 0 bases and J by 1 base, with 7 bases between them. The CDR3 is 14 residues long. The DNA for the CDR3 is TGCGCCAGCAGCTTGGTGGGAGTTAACTATGGCTACACCTTC. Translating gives CASSLVGVNYGYTF.

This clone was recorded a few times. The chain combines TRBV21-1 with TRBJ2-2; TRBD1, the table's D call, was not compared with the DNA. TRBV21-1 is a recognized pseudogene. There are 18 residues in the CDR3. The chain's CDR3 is CASSKAPGRLCGTGELFF. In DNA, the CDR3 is TGTGCCAGCAGCAAAGCGCCAGGGCGATTATGTGGTACCGGGGAGCTGTTTTTT.

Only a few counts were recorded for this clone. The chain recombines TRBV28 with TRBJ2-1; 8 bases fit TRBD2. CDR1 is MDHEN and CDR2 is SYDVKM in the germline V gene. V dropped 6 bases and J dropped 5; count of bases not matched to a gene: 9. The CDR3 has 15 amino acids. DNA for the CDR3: TGTGCCAGCAGCCTCTGGGCGGGGGGCGACAATGAGCAGTTCTTC. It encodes CASSLWAGGDNEQFF.

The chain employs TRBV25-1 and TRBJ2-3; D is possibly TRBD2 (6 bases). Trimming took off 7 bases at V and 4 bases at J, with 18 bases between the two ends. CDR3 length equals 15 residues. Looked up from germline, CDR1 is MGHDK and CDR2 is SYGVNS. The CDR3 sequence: CASTSPGVPADTQYF. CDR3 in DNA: TGTGCCAGCACCTCACCGGGGGTTCCCGCAGATACGCAGTATTTT.

CDR3 protein: CASSEGGSSSPLHF. CDR3 DNA: TGTGCCAGCAGTGAAGGAGGGAGTAGTTCACCCCTCCACTTT. The V call is TRBV25-1, the J call TRBJ1-6; D unclear. V lost 2 bases and J lost 9, with 11 bases in between. From germline, CDR1 is MGHDK and CDR2 SYGVNS. The CDR3 contains 14 residues.

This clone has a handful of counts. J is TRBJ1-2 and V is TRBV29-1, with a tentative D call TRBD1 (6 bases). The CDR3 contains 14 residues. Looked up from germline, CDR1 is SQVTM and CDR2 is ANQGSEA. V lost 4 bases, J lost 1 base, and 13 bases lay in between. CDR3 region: CSVVGADVNYGYTF. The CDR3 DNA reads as TGCAGCGTTGTGGGGGCCGATGTTAACTATGGCTACACCTTC.

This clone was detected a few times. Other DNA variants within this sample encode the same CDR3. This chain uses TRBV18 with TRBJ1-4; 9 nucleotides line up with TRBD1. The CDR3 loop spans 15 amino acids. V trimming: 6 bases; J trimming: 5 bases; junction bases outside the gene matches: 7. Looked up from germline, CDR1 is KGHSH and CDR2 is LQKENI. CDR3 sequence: CASSPPGQGNEKLFF. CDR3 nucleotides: TGTGCCAGCTCCCCTCCGGGACAGGGCAATGAAAAACTGTTTTTT.

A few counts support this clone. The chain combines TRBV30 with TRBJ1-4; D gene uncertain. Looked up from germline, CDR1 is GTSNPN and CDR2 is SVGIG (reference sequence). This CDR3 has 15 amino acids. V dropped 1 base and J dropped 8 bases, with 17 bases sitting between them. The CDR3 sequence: CAWSALSGFGEKLFF. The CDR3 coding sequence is TGTGCCTGGAGTGCTTTATCTGGGTTCGGGGAAAAACTGTTTTTT.

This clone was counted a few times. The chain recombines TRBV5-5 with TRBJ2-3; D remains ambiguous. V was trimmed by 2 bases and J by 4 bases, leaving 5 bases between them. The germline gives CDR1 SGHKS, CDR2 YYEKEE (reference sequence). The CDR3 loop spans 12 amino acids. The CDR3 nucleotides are TGTGCCAGCAGCTTCATCCCAGATACGCAGTATTTT. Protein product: CASSFIPDTQYF.